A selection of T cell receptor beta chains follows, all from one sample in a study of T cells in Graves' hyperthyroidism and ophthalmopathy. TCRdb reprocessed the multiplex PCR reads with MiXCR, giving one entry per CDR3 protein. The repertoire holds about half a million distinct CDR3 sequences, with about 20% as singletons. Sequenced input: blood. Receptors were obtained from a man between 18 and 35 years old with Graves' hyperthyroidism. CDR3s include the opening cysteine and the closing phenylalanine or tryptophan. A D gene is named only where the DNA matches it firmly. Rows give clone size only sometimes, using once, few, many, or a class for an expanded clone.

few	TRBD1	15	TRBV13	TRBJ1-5	CASSLGTGTSQPQHF	TGTGCCAGCAGCTTAGGGACAGGGACTAGTCAGCCCCAGCATTTT
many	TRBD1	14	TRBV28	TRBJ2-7	CASSLDRVILEQYF	TGTGCCAGCAGTTTAGACAGGGTTATCCTGGAGCAGTACTTC
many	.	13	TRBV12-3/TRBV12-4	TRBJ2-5	CASRDGVEETQYF	TGTGCCAGCAGAGACGGGGTAGAAGAGACCCAGTACTTC
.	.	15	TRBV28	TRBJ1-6	CASSRGGVAGPPLHF	TGTGCCAGCAGCCGGGGGGGGGTGGCAGGCCCACCCCTCCACTTT
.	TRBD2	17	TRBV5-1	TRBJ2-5	CASSLGLAGALGETQYF	TGCGCCAGCAGCTTGGGGTTAGCGGGGGCCCTTGGCGAGACCCAGTACTTC
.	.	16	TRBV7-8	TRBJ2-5	CASSLVYKNRKETQYF	TGTGCCAGCAGCTTAGTCTATAAAAACAGAAAAGAGACCCAGTACTTC
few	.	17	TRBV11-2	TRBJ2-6	CASSLWGRHSGANVLTF	TGTGCCAGCAGCTTATGGGGACGCCACTCTGGGGCCAACGTCCTGACTTTC
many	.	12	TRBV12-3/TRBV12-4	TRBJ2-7	CASSLSEYEQYF	TGTGCCAGCAGTTTGAGCGAATACGAGCAGTACTTC
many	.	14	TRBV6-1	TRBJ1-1	CASSEALGPPEAFF	TGTGCCAGCAGTGAAGCCCTCGGACCTCCTGAAGCTTTCTTT
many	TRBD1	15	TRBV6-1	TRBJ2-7	CASSQGTGGSYEQYF	TGTGCCAGCAGTCAGGGGACAGGGGGTTCCTACGAGCAGTACTTC
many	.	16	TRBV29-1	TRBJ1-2	CSVEAHGGDRNFGYTF	TGCAGCGTTGAAGCCCATGGGGGCGATCGGAATTTCGGCTACACCTTC
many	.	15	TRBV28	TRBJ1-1	CASSLLQNKNTEAFF	TGTGCCAGCAGTTTATTGCAGAACAAAAACACTGAAGCTTTCTTT
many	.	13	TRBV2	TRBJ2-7	CASSDPPVREQYF	TGTGCCAGCAGTGACCCCCCGGTTCGGGAGCAGTACTTC
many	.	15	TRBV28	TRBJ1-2	CASSLGTDGYYGYTF	TGTGCCAGCAGTTTAGGAACAGACGGATACTATGGCTACACCTTC
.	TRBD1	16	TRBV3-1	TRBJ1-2	CASSRGGRSPPYGYTF	TGTGCCAGCAGCCGAGGGGGCAGGAGCCCCCCTTATGGCTACACCTTC
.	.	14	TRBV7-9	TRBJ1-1	CASSLATGELNAFF	TGTGCCAGCAGCTTAGCCACAGGAGAACTCAATGCTTTCTTT
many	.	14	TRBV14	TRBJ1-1	CASSQARGWRSTFF	TGTGCCAGCAGCCAAGCGCGCGGCTGGAGATCTACTTTCTTT
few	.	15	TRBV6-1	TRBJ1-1	CASSERPGTDTEAFF	TGTGCCAGCAGTGAACGTCCGGGGACGGACACTGAAGCTTTCTTT
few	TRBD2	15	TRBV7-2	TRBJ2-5	CASSLGTGGWETQYF	TGTGCCAGCAGCTTAGGGACCGGGGGGTGGGAGACCCAGTACTTC
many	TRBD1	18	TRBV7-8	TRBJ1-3	CASSSRGGLLRAGNTIYF	TGTGCCAGCAGCTCTAGAGGGGGCTTGCTTCGGGCTGGAAACACCATATATTTT
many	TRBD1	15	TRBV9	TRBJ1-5	CATNRGQGSNQPQHF	TGTGCCACCAACAGGGGGCAAGGAAGCAATCAGCCCCAGCATTTT
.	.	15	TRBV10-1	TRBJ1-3	CASSERPNSGNTIYF	TGCGCCAGCAGTGAGCGGCCTAACTCTGGAAACACCATATATTTT
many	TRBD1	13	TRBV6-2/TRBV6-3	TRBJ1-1	CASSYTGTAVAFF	TGTGCCAGCAGCTATACCGGGACAGCGGTGGCTTTCTTT